This T cell receptor (beta chain) was found in a study of T cell responses to AZD1222 COVID-19 vaccine. Study-wide results and limits: Vaccine-associated CD4 TCRs spanned spike, dominant at 160-218 and 743-854.

Sequencing used immunoSEQ multiplex PCR; TCRdb keeps in-frame clones, though not all of them. The table lists around 160,000 clones, around 93% of them singletons. The ends were cut back, 2 bases at V and 2 bases at J, with 5 bases in the middle. Germline V gene data show CDR1 as SGHTA and CDR2 as FQGTGA. This CDR3 spans 13 amino acids. In regard to this clone: Its antigen is undetermined.

J is TRBJ2-3 and V is TRBV7-3; D is unresolved. The TCR originated in an adult in good health. The input for sequencing was peripheral blood, taken on day 0 of AZD1222 vaccination. Written as DNA, the CDR3 is TGTGCCAGCAGCTTAGAGCCCACAGATACGCAGTATTTT. Residues: CASSLEPTDTQYF.